The next 27 T cell receptor beta chains were all read from a single sample in a study of CD8 T cells in Susac syndrome. The RNA input was roughly 0.45 to 1 ug, and it was reverse transcribed with random hexamers. Using its own MiXCR run on the immunoSEQ multiplex PCR reads, TCRdb lists one record per CDR3 protein. Among roughly 150,000 distinct CDR3 sequences listed, around 94% were seen once. Material for sequencing was CD4+ T cells from PBMCs. The receptor source for this set is a human donor with multiple sclerosis.

The rearrangement links TRBV12-3 or TRBV12-4 to TRBJ2-7, with D possibly being TRBD1 (5 bases). The CDR3 extends over 16 amino acids. V lost 0 bases, J lost 0 bases, and 12 bases lay in between. The CDR3 DNA follows: TGTGCCAGCAGTTTAGCCCCCCAGGGCGACTCCTACGAGCAGTACTTC. Its protein product is CASSLAPQGDSYEQYF.

This chain uses TRBV28 with TRBJ1-1, with D unclear. Germline CDR1 MDHEN, CDR2 SYDVKM. This CDR3 has 16 amino acids. V lost 4 bases to trimming and J lost 5 bases, with 20 bases between them. CDR3 sequence: CASSSSAGWERTEAFF. The CDR3 DNA reads TGTGCCAGCAGTTCGTCAGCGGGGTGGGAAAGGACTGAAGCTTTCTTT.

The table lists this clonotype with a count of one. The CDR3 coding sequence is TGTGCCAGTAGACCCGGGACAGCTAACACTGAAGCTTTCTTT. Translating it yields CASRPGTANTEAFF. The chain uses TRBV19 and TRBJ1-1; TRBD1 matches 7 bases. V shed 6 bases, J shed 2 bases, and the junction held 6 bases outside the gene matches. This CDR3 spans 14 amino acids. The V gene's germline CDR1 is LNHDA and CDR2 SQIVND (reference sequence). The variable domain in full, with the rest retrieved from reference TRBV19 and TRBJ1-1, is DGGITQSPKYLFRKEGQNVTLSCEQNLNHDAMYWYRQDPGQGLRLIYYSQIVNDFQKGDIAEGYSVSREKKESFPLTVTSAQKNPTAFYLCASRPGTANTEAFFGQGTRLTVV.

The chain uses TRBV18 and TRBJ1-5; 7 bases align to TRBD1. The ends lost 5 bases at V and 5 bases at J; junction bases unmatched: 3. CDR1 is KGHSH, CDR2 LQKENI, per germline. The CDR3 loop spans 13 amino acids. The CDR3 DNA is TGTGCCAGCTCAAGCGGGACAGATCAGCCCCAGCATTTT. This gives the protein CASSSGTDQPQHF.

The chain carries TRBV20-1 and TRBJ2-5; the match to TRBD2 covers 8 bases. Germline V lookup: CDR1 DFQATT, CDR2 SNEGSKA (reference sequence). Germline trimming cut 7 bases from V and 0 bases from J; bases unmatched to any gene: 10. This CDR3 has 15 residues. CDR3 region: CSVFTAGVNQETQYF. The CDR3 nucleotides are TGCAGTGTTTTTACAGCGGGAGTTAACCAAGAGACCCAGTACTTC.

This chain joins TRBV7-9 and TRBJ2-7; 7 bases match TRBD1. V was clipped by 2 bases and J by 6 bases; unmatched bases: 7. In germline, CDR1 is SEHNR, CDR2 FQNEAQ (reference sequence). This CDR3 is built from 14 residues. In nucleotides, the CDR3 is TGTGCCAGCAGCTTACGACAGGGCTCATCCGAGCAGTACTTC. Protein: CASSLRQGSSEQYF.

The chain recombines TRBV20-1 with TRBJ2-3; possibly TRBD2 for D (6 bases). The CDR3 extends over 16 amino acids. Germline V CDR1 and CDR2: DFQATT, SNEGSKA (reference sequence). The V gene lost 5 bases and the J gene lost 0 bases, with 18 bases spanning the gap. The DNA of the CDR3 is TGCAGTGCTCGACCTCCTATGCGGGATAGCACAGATACGCAGTATTTT. Protein sequence: CSARPPMRDSTDTQYF.

This sequence joins TRBV6-1 and TRBJ2-1; D is possibly TRBD1 or TRBD2 (5 bases each). The germline V gene has CDR1 MNHNS and CDR2 SASEGT. Trimming shortened V by 2 bases and J by 9 bases, and 11 bases separated the two germline ends. The CDR3 has 13 amino acids. The CDR3 region has the DNA TGTGCCAGCAGTGAATCGGGGCTCGGTGAGCAGTTCTTC. Protein sequence: CASSESGLGEQFF.

This sequence joins TRBV7-9 and TRBJ2-1, with 7 bases identical to TRBD1. The germline gives CDR1 SEHNR, CDR2 FQNEAQ (reference sequence). This CDR3 region has 14 residues. With 1 base clipped from V and 5 bases from J, the junction kept 2 bases outside the gene matches. CDR3 amino acids: CASSLETGNNEQFF. CDR3 nucleotide sequence: TGTGCCAGCAGCTTAGAGACAGGGAACAATGAGCAGTTCTTC.

This chain joins TRBV12-3 or TRBV12-4 and TRBJ1-1; unclear D gene. V dropped 3 bases and J dropped 2 bases, with 7 bases sitting between them. The CDR3 loop spans 13 amino acids. CDR3 in amino acids: CASSFQLNTEAFF. In nucleotides, the CDR3 is TGTGCCAGCAGTTTCCAATTAAACACTGAAGCTTTCTTT.

V usage is TRBV7-2 and J usage is TRBJ2-3; TRBD1 aligns across 7 bases. The CDR3 sequence is 14 residues long. J gave up 5 bases and V 4 bases, and 6 bases lay outside the gene matches. The V gene's germline CDR1 is SGHTA and CDR2 FQGNSA. The CDR3 DNA follows: TGTGCCAGCAGCTCCACAGGGGATGTAGATACGCAGTATTTT. It yields the protein CASSSTGDVDTQYF.

This chain uses TRBV6-5 with TRBJ2-2; 13 nucleotides match TRBD2. Germline CDR1 and CDR2: MNHEY and SVGAGI. CDR3 length: 19 amino acids. V gave up 0 bases and J gave up 5 bases; unmatched junction bases: 9. The CDR3 loop is CASSYSATSGRAGTGELFF. CDR3 coding DNA: TGTGCCAGCAGTTACTCCGCTACTAGCGGGAGGGCCGGGACCGGGGAGCTGTTTTTT.

The V and J genes are TRBV29-1 and TRBJ1-1, with D possibly being TRBD1 (5 bases). V was shortened by 7 bases and J by 0 bases, with 12 bases between the two germline ends. CDR1 is SQVTM and CDR2 is ANQGSEA in the germline V gene. This CDR3 is 13 amino acids long. The CDR3 coding sequence is TGCAGCGCCACCCGGGGCATGAACACTGAAGCTTTCTTT. Translating it yields CSATRGMNTEAFF.

The chain carries TRBV6-2 or TRBV6-3 and TRBJ2-4; 8 bases match TRBD2. V lost 1 base, J lost 4 bases, and 3 bases stayed unmatched. Germline V CDR1 and CDR2: MNHEY, SVGEGT. The length of the CDR3 is 15 residues. CDR3 loop: CASSYFGRGKNIQYF. CDR3 sequence (DNA): TGTGCCAGCAGTTACTTCGGGAGGGGTAAAAACATTCAGTACTTC.

V is TRBV29-1 and J is TRBJ1-2, with unresolved D. Germline V CDR1 and CDR2: SQVTM, ANQGSEA. Trimming removed 3 bases from V and 3 bases from J, with 8 bases in between. CDR3 length: 12 amino acids. The CDR3 bases are TGCAGCGTTGATCGGTTGGACTATGGCTACACCTTC. Its translation: CSVDRLDYGYTF.

The rearrangement joins TRBV10-3 to TRBJ1-2; 8 bases line up with TRBD1. V shed 7 bases and J 6 bases; nucleotides not matched to a gene: 10. This CDR3 is 14 amino acids long. CDR1 and CDR2 from the germline V gene are ENHRY and SYGVKD. The CDR3 DNA reads as TGTGCCATCACCGTGACAGGGGTTGGCAATGGCTACACCTTC. It specifies CAITVTGVGNGYTF.

J is TRBJ1-1 and V is TRBV3-1, with 10 bases matching TRBD1. CDR1 LGHDT and CDR2 YNNKEL come from the germline V gene (reference sequence). The CDR3 totals 16 residues. With 3 bases clipped from V and 0 bases from J, the junction kept 4 bases outside the gene matches. The DNA for the CDR3 is TGTGCCAGCAGCCACCGGGACAGGGGCCTGAACACTGAAGCTTTCTTT. Amino acid sequence: CASSHRDRGLNTEAFF.

This sequence joins TRBV15 and TRBJ1-2; D gene ambiguous. Trimming left V 1 base short and J 7 bases short, with 10 bases between. Germline V gene data show CDR1 as LNHNV and CDR2 as YYDKDF (reference sequence). There are 13 residues in the CDR3. CDR3 sequence: CATSRAVVSGYTF. The CDR3 DNA follows: TGTGCCACCAGCAGAGCGGTAGTTAGTGGCTACACCTTC.

The table lists this clonotype with a count of one. The chain uses TRBV5-1 and TRBJ2-7; 7 nucleotides match TRBD2. The junction had 14 bases not matched to a gene; V was cut back by 5 bases and J by 0 bases. Germline CDR1 SGHRS, CDR2 YFSETQ. The length of the CDR3 is 17 residues. In DNA, the CDR3 is TGCGCCAGCAGTCCCCGGGAGGCGGTGGGATTCTCCTACGAGCAGTACTTC. It is translated as CASSPREAVGFSYEQYF.

V usage is TRBV11-1 and J usage is TRBJ1-1; D is possibly TRBD1 (5 bases). The CDR3 is made up of 15 amino acids. The germline V and J ends were trimmed by 3 bases and 1 base, with 12 bases remaining between them. Germline V gives CDR1 SGHAT, CDR2 FQDESV (reference sequence). The CDR3 DNA follows: TGTGCCAGCAGCTTCGGAGGGGCAAGGAACACTGAAGCTTTCTTT. Amino acid sequence: CASSFGGARNTEAFF. The full variable domain, rest sourced from reference TRBV11-1 and TRBJ1-1, is EAEVAQSPRYKITEKSQAVAFWCDPISGHATLYWYRQILGQGPELLVQFQDESVVDDSQLPKDRFSAERLKGVDSTLKIQPAELGDSAMYLCASSFGGARNTEAFFGQGTRLTVV.

The chain couples TRBV3-1 to TRBJ2-7; a possible D gene is TRBD2 (5 bases). Trimming removed 4 bases from V and 7 bases from J, with 11 bases in between. This CDR3 is built from 12 residues. Germline lookup yields CDR1 LGHDT and CDR2 YNNKEL (reference sequence). CDR3: CASSLLTGEQYF. The CDR3 DNA reads as TGTGCCAGCAGCCTGTTGACGGGAGAGCAGTACTTC.

For the CDR3, the DNA is TGTGCCTGGAGTGTATCCCCGGGGGGTGCGGGGCCCCAGCATTTT. Translated: CAWSVSPGGAGPQHF. The rearrangement uses TRBV30 and TRBJ1-5; TRBD1 is a possible D gene (5 bases). Germline values: CDR1 GTSNPN, CDR2 SVGIG (reference sequence). CDR3 length equals 15 residues. V lost 0 bases and J 9 bases, leaving 18 bases between the germline ends.

The chain combines TRBV7-3 with TRBJ2-5; D is perhaps TRBD2 (5 bases). The germline CDR1 and CDR2 sequences are SGHTA and FQGTGA. V lost 1 base and J lost 5, with 11 bases in between. The CDR3 covers 14 residues. CDR3 protein: CASSLNGDTETQYF. The CDR3 DNA reads as TGTGCCAGCAGCTTAAACGGGGATACCGAGACCCAGTACTTC.

The rearrangement joins TRBV28 to TRBJ2-3; 10 nucleotides agree with TRBD2. The trim removed 4 bases at V and 0 bases at J, leaving 1 base unmatched. Germline V gene data show CDR1 as MDHEN and CDR2 as SYDVKM. The CDR3 sequence is 15 residues long. CDR3 in amino acids: CASSSSGGSTDTQYF. The CDR3 coding sequence is TGTGCCAGCAGTTCTAGCGGGGGCAGCACAGATACGCAGTATTTT. The full variable domain, rest sourced from reference TRBV28 and TRBJ2-3, is DVKVTQSSRYLVKRTGEKVFLECVQDMDHENMFWYRQDPGLGLRLIYFSYDVKMKEKGDIPEGYSVSREKKERFSLILESASTNQTSMYLCASSSSGGSTDTQYFGPGTRLTVL.

Only one count was recorded for this clonotype. The genes are TRBV2 and TRBJ1-1; D uncertain. The CDR3 runs to 15 residues. From germline, CDR1 is SNHLY and CDR2 FYNNEI. Trimming removed 4 bases from V and 2 bases from J, with 14 bases in between. The CDR3 region is CASSGVDGLNTEAFF. The CDR3 DNA reads as TGTGCCAGCAGTGGGGTGGACGGATTAAACACTGAAGCTTTCTTT.

This sequence joins TRBV5-1 and TRBJ1-1, with 7 bases that match TRBD1. From germline, CDR1 is SGHRS and CDR2 YFSETQ. V dropped 3 bases and J dropped 3; count of bases not matched to a gene: 5. The CDR3 is 14 residues long. The CDR3 DNA reads as TGCGCCAGCAGCTCCGGGACAGAATACACTGAAGCTTTCTTT. Residues: CASSSGTEYTEAFF.

V gene TRBV11-2 combines with J gene TRBJ2-1; tentative D call: TRBD1 (5 bases). The CDR3 runs to 15 residues. Germline V gives CDR1 SGHAT, CDR2 FQNNGV. Between the trimmed V and J ends, which lost 0 bases and 3 bases, there was a span of 9 bases. This CDR3 is CASSLDREGYNEQFF. The CDR3 nucleotides read TGTGCCAGCAGCTTAGACAGGGAAGGCTACAATGAGCAGTTCTTC.